This TCR beta chain was identified in a study of cytomegalovirus exposure and HLA in healthy donors. PCR employed 60 Vbeta and 13 Jbeta primers. Profiling relied on immunoSEQ multiplex PCR, and the TCRdb table lists in-frame clones only, not all of them. The sample has 160,000 or so clones; the top ten hold 2% to 2.5%. Germline V gene data show CDR1 as LGHNA and CDR2 as YSLEER. V lost 1 base and J lost 4; bases outside the gene matches: 3. This CDR3 has 15 amino acids. This chain uses TRBV4-3 with TRBJ2-7, with TRBD2 matching 11 bases. The specimen sequenced was PBMCs. This receptor was identified in a man aged 25 to 40 in good health and CMV-seronegative. The CDR3 reads CASSQATSGIYEQYF. The CDR3 DNA reads as TGCGCCAGCAGCCAAGCGACTAGCGGGATATACGAGCAGTACTTC.